This T cell receptor (beta chain) was found in a study of T-cell memory formation after mild COVID-19. Study background: Clusters were largely donor specific. Overall study findings and caveats: Memory cells collected pre-infection included some clones that later responded, suggesting cross-reactive memory joined. Contracting CD4+ clones were located mainly in CM and EM, and CD8+ clones in EMRA.

This clonotype has ten or more counts. Its antigen remains unknown. 5'RACE primed at constant segments yielded TCR alpha and TCR beta cDNA libraries bearing sample barcodes and UMIs. TCRdb redid the calling of the 5' RACE reads with MiXCR, one entry per CDR3 protein. The repertoire holds approximately 190,000 distinct CDR3 sequences, with around 18% as singletons. Germline V gene lookup returns CDR1 SGHTA and CDR2 FQGNSA. J was trimmed by 7 bases and V by 3 bases; bases with no gene match: 8. The CDR3 loop spans 15 amino acids. The J gene is TRBJ2-1, the V gene TRBV7-2; TRBD1 aligns across 8 bases. The clonotype comes from an adult woman who had mild COVID-19 (a few samples of this study predate the infection). Cell type and time point are not known. The material sequenced was PBMCs or a T cell subset sorted from them (not recorded which). The CDR3 bases are TGTGCCAGCAGCTTTCAAGGACAGGGAGTAAATGAGCAGTTCTTC. Translating gives CASSFQGQGVNEQFF.